These 5 T cell receptor beta chains originate from one sample sequenced in a study of cytomegalovirus exposure and HLA in healthy donors. The PCR contained 60 Vbeta and 13 Jbeta primers. Sequenced by immunoSEQ multiplex PCR; TCRdb stores in-frame clones only, minus some. The table includes 150,000 to 200,000 clones, approximately 80% detected once. The sample comprised PBMCs. Receptors were obtained from a woman aged 40 to 50 in good health and CMV-seropositive.

This sequence joins TRBV9 and TRBJ2-7, with D maybe TRBD1 (6 bases). Germline CDR1 reads SGDLS; CDR2 reads YYNGEE. V was cut by 1 base and J by 2 bases, with 13 bases left in between. This CDR3 has 15 amino acids. Here the CDR3 DNA reads TGTGCCAGCAGCGTACAAGAAGGGGGACCCTACGAGCAGTACTTC. The encoded protein is CASSVQEGGPYEQYF.

This chain uses TRBV10-2 with TRBJ1-2; 8 bases are a match to TRBD1. With 3 bases clipped from V and 4 bases from J, the junction kept 7 bases outside the gene matches. The CDR3 consists of 15 residues. CDR1 is WSHSY, CDR2 SAAADI, per germline. CDR3 sequence: CASSDRGQVGYGYTF. The CDR3 nucleotides are TGCGCCAGCAGTGACAGGGGGCAAGTCGGCTATGGCTACACCTTC.

The chain carries TRBV25-1 and TRBJ2-3; 15 bases map to TRBD2. V was pared by 3 bases and J by 2 bases, with 3 bases of the junction left unmatched. CDR1 is MGHDK and CDR2 is SYGVNS in the germline V gene. This CDR3 contains 17 residues. CDR3: CASSDGLAGGITDTQYF. DNA for the CDR3: TGTGCCAGCAGTGATGGACTAGCGGGGGGGATCACAGATACGCAGTATTTT.

V usage is TRBV9 and J usage is TRBJ2-1; possible D gene TRBD2, 6 bases. The CDR3 contains 16 residues. The germline CDR1 and CDR2 sequences are SGDLS and YYNGEE. The germline V and J ends were trimmed by 4 bases and 8 bases, with 22 bases remaining between them. Here the CDR3 reads CASSLGSLTSLDEQFF. The CDR3 DNA is TGTGCCAGCAGCCTAGGTTCGTTGACTAGTTTGGATGAGCAGTTCTTC.

V gene TRBV23-1 combines with J gene TRBJ1-1, with D maybe TRBD1 (6 bases). TRBV23-1 is an ORF for which the function is uncertain. The CDR3 sequence is 16 residues long. V dropped 0 bases and J dropped 6 bases, with 17 bases sitting between them. This CDR3 is CASSQSKANRVAEAFF. The CDR3 nucleotides are TGCGCCAGCAGTCAATCGAAAGCCAACAGGGTGGCTGAAGCTTTCTTT.